This T cell receptor (beta chain) appears in the sequencing data of a study of T cells in Graves' hyperthyroidism and ophthalmopathy. Overall study context: Any treatment followed the collection of peripheral blood at initial diagnosis. Study findings and constraints: Ophthalmopathy was told apart from stable hyperthyroidism by a 13 V-J model.

Amplification of TCR beta CDR3 regions used RNA as the template. The TCR CDR3 was amplified in a first-round RT-PCR using the HTBI primer set. Each CDR3 protein is one row after TCRdb ran MiXCR on the multiplex PCR reads. Of 550,000 to 600,000 distinct CDR3 sequences detected, approximately 15% appear once; the ten largest clones hold around 18%. Notes on this clonotype: Its antigen is unidentified.

Among the patients, aged 18 to 65, hyperthyroidism was newly diagnosed and had lasted under 2 months. Trimming took 5 bases from V and 6 from J, leaving 23 bases between them. The length of the CDR3 is 17 residues. The germline gives CDR1 SEHNR, CDR2 FQNEAQ (reference sequence). The specimen sequenced was blood. V gene TRBV7-9 combines with J gene TRBJ2-1; D may be TRBD2 (5 bases). This TCR came from a woman aged 18-29 years with Graves' hyperthyroidism. The CDR3 region is CASSPSGVDLNCNEQFF. The CDR3 DNA reads TGTGCCAGCAGCCCGAGCGGCGTGGACTTGAATTGCAATGAGCAGTTCTTC.